Listed here are 13 T cell receptor beta chains from one sample, sequenced in a study of cytomegalovirus exposure and HLA in healthy donors. A multiplex PCR was run with 60 Vbeta primers and 13 Jbeta primers. The protocol was immunoSEQ multiplex PCR, while the TCRdb copy is restricted to in-frame clones and leaves out a portion. This sample has more than 50,000 clones, with less than 85% found just once. Sequencing was carried out using PBMCs. The receptors shown here come from a woman between 55 and 75 years old in good health and CMV-seropositive.

The rearrangement links TRBV18 to TRBJ2-2, with D tentatively TRBD1 (5 bases). CDR3 length: 16 amino acids. Germline assignment: CDR1 KGHSH and CDR2 LQKENI. Trimming stripped 2 bases from V and 2 bases from J, with 12 bases between. CDR3 nucleotides: TGTGCCAGCTCACCAGTGAGACAGAGCAACACCGGGGAGCTGTTTTTT. It translates to CASSPVRQSNTGELFF.

This clone was seen only a few times. This chain connects TRBV6-5 to TRBJ1-1; 9 nucleotides line up with TRBD1. Germline CDR1 reads MNHEY; CDR2 reads SVGAGI. V lost 6 bases, J lost 7 bases, and 12 bases stayed unmatched. The CDR3 loop spans 15 amino acids. This CDR3 reads CASRGPSWDRVEAFF. CDR3 in DNA: TGTGCCAGCAGGGGCCCTTCCTGGGACAGGGTTGAAGCTTTCTTT.

The genes are TRBV10-3 and TRBJ2-1; 7 nucleotides line up with TRBD1. CDR3 length: 15 amino acids. The germline V gene has CDR1 ENHRY and CDR2 SYGVKD. V lost 8 bases to trimming and J lost 8 bases; unmatched junction nucleotides: 15. The CDR3 spells CAIRHDRTGFDEQFF. Here the CDR3 DNA reads TGTGCCATCCGACACGATCGGACAGGTTTCGATGAGCAGTTCTTC.

This chain links TRBV13 with TRBJ1-2; possibly TRBD1 for D (6 bases). The CDR3 contains 15 residues. CDR1 and CDR2 from the germline V gene are PRHDT and FYEKMQ (reference sequence). V shed 3 bases and J shed 4 bases, with 15 bases lying between them. This chain's CDR3 is CASSLLRGGAYGYTF. The CDR3 DNA reads as TGTGCCAGCAGCTTGCTAAGGGGGGGTGCCTATGGCTACACCTTC.

This chain uses TRBV18 with TRBJ1-1; no reliable D call. The germline V gene has CDR1 KGHSH and CDR2 LQKENI. The CDR3 runs 14 residues. Trimming took 1 base from V and 2 from J, leaving 8 bases between them. As DNA, the CDR3 is TGTGCCAGCTCACCACAGCCGGTTAACACTGAAGCTTTCTTT. Protein sequence: CASSPQPVNTEAFF.

CDR3 amino acids: CASNSGGPNEQYF. In DNA, the CDR3 is TGTGCCAGCAACTCGGGGGGGCCCAACGAGCAGTACTTC. This chain joins TRBV6-5 and TRBJ2-7, with 8 bases fitting TRBD2. Germline loops: CDR1 MNHEY, CDR2 SVGAGI. CDR3 size: 13 residues. V lost 7 bases and J lost 5; bases outside the gene matches: 7.

This chain joins TRBV7-9 and TRBJ1-2; D may be TRBD1 (5 bases). Germline loops: CDR1 SEHNR, CDR2 FQNEAQ (reference sequence). Trimming cost V 4 bases and J 4 bases, with 13 bases left between them. CDR3 length equals 14 residues. CDR3 protein: CASSSGGDFYGYTF. CDR3 coding DNA: TGTGCCAGCAGCTCCGGGGGGGACTTCTATGGCTACACCTTC.

The gene calls are TRBV27 and TRBJ2-7, with TRBD1 matching over 11 bases. CDR1 MNHEY and CDR2 SMNVEV come from the germline V gene (reference sequence). V shed 5 bases and J 3 bases; nucleotides not matched to a gene: 6. This CDR3 spans 15 amino acids. The chain's CDR3 is CASSPRTGGFYEQYF. DNA for the CDR3: TGTGCCAGCAGTCCGCGGACAGGGGGCTTCTACGAGCAGTACTTC.

The V call is TRBV7-2, the J call TRBJ2-7; 7 nucleotides agree with TRBD1. Trimming took 0 bases from V and 4 from J; bases not matched to a gene: 9. The CDR3 extends over 16 amino acids. Per the germline V gene, CDR1 is SGHTA and CDR2 is FQGNSA. CDR3 sequence reads: CASSLADRPRGYEQYF. CDR3 coding DNA: TGTGCCAGCAGCTTAGCGGACAGGCCGAGGGGTTACGAGCAGTACTTC.

The chain recombines TRBV5-1 with TRBJ2-1; TRBD2 aligns across 7 bases. Germline V CDR1 and CDR2: SGHRS, YFSETQ. V trimming: 4 bases; J trimming: 9 bases; junction bases outside the gene matches: 10. This CDR3 has 14 residues. CDR3 coding DNA: TGCGCCAGCAGCCCCCTCAGCGGGGTGCCTGAGCAGTTCTTC. Its translation is CASSPLSGVPEQFF.

A word on this clone: At one end the junction does not follow the germline gene, possibly because of a read error. This chain connects TRBV7-9 to TRBJ2-1; 10 positions agree with TRBD2. The CDR3 runs 16 residues. The germline CDR1 and CDR2 sequences are SEHNR and FQNEAQ (reference sequence). For the CDR3, the DNA is TGTTCCAGCAGCTTAGGTCTTAGCGGGGGGCAAGTTGAGCAGTTCTTC. Protein sequence: CSSSLGLSGGQVEQFF.

The V and J genes are TRBV2 and TRBJ1-1; a possible D gene is TRBD1 (5 bases). Per the germline V gene, CDR1 is SNHLY and CDR2 is FYNNEI. Trimming cost V 6 bases and J 4 bases, with 9 bases left between them. The CDR3 loop spans 12 amino acids. CDR3 DNA: TGTGCCAGCAGAACAGGTCGCACTGAAGCTTTCTTT. It specifies CASRTGRTEAFF.

The rearrangement uses TRBV10-3 and TRBJ2-7, with 9 nucleotides matching TRBD1. The germline gives CDR1 ENHRY, CDR2 SYGVKD. This CDR3 spans 15 amino acids. Trimming at V came to 4 bases and at J to 3 bases, leaving 7 bases not matched to a gene. The CDR3 region is CAISGRDRAVYEQYF. The CDR3 nucleotides read TGTGCCATCAGTGGAAGGGACAGGGCCGTCTACGAGCAGTACTTC.